The source of this T cell receptor beta chain is a study of blood T cells in healthy people across ages. A second PCR, run for roughly 7 to 12 cycles, used a sample-barcoded 5' primer plus a J-beta primer mix. Every cDNA molecule carried a tag from a template-switch adaptor bearing 12 random nucleotides. Each CDR3 protein is one row after TCRdb ran MiXCR on the 5' RACE reads. The sample lists 540,000 or so distinct CDR3 sequences, 25% to 30% occurring once. Trimming removed 4 bases from V and 5 bases from J, with 20 bases in between. Germline values: CDR1 DFQATT, CDR2 SNEGSKA (reference sequence). This CDR3 comprises 15 residues.

Sequencing used blood. V and J are TRBV20-1 and TRBJ2-5; D might be TRBD2 (6 bases). The receptor comes from a woman between 65 and 79 years old in good health. CDR3 residues: CSAIKPGTQRETQYF. The CDR3, as DNA: TGCAGTGCTATAAAGCCCGGGACTCAGAGGGAGACCCAGTACTTC.